The clone carrying this TCR beta chain was seen a handful of times. Its antigen is currently unknown. Germline CDR1 MGHDK, CDR2 SYGVNS. This CDR3 is 16 amino acids long. Trimming took 0 bases from V and 0 from J, leaving 11 bases between them. Scientists made TCR beta libraries using quantitative 5'-RACE with molecular barcodes. TCRdb reprocessed the 5' RACE reads with MiXCR, giving one entry per CDR3 protein. Among about 500,000 distinct CDR3 sequences listed, approximately 12% were seen once. The data were taken from a study of CD8 T cells in ankylosing spondylitis. Study observations and caveats: Earlier studies detected some motif variants in reactive arthritis synovial fluid and blood. Peripheral blood samples showed relatively rare disease-linked clones, and these clones were CD8+. Matched synovial fluid from ankylosing spondylitis patients was reported to be enriched for disease-linked clones. Within ankylosing spondylitis blood, a TCR beta motif made up of eight highly homologous variants appeared to be characteristic.

The rearrangement joins TRBV25-1 to TRBJ1-2, with D hard to call. The source is a male donor with ankylosing spondylitis. Sequencing input: blood, either unsorted or a sorted T cell fraction (not recorded which). This chain's CDR3 is CASSEYGHSTNYGYTF. The CDR3 DNA reads as TGTGCCAGCAGTGAATATGGGCACAGCACTAACTATGGCTACACCTTC.